This paragraph covers one T cell receptor (beta chain) sequence. Its antigen is currently not known. No base-level quality is on record; no much larger clone is a single base apart. The CDR3 regions of human TCRbeta chains were analyzed by immunosequencing. Turning to the authors' computational methods: TCRs in the repertoires were compared against a reference library of SARS-CoV-2-specific TCRs that had been generated with the MIRA antigen-specificity platform. Breadth was defined as the fraction of unique TCRs that were SARS-CoV-2-associated. Depth was defined as the fraction of total T cells that were SARS-CoV-2-associated. Using the MIRA data, each spike-specific TCR was mapped to the spike region that the TCR reacts to and placed in a CD4 or CD8 class. Log10-transformed breadth and depth values were compared by one-way ANOVA with Sidak's multiple comparisons tests. In TCRdb, the immuneACCESS table is reduced to in-frame sequences with V and J assigned. These tables do not hold every clone; where another copy was compared, an unresolved V gene accounts for under half, and the others remain unexplained. D and trimming were read from the DNA, whereas the V and J calls and clone size are those reported in that table. For this sample there are tens of thousands of clones; about nine tenths appear just once. The ten largest make up approximately 25% of the sample.

Per the publication, the time point label means: baseline before first vaccination. Vaccinee samples came from UK trials COV001 and COV002, including a single-blind randomized controlled phase 2/3 trial of AZD1222 (ChAdOx1 nCoV-19) in healthy adults. For TCRbeta chain sequencing, PBMC samples were collected from trial participants at day 0 and at day 28 after the second dose. The data belong to a study of T cell responses to AZD1222 COVID-19 vaccine (dated by TCRdb to about 2021). With regard to the full study: AZD1222 recipients whose second dose came at about 4 weeks and those whose second dose came at about 12 weeks were combined into one group, since spike-specific TCR depth and breadth did not differ between the two schedules. A total of around 240 trial participants underwent TCR sequencing, of whom nearly 210 received two doses of AZD1222 and some 26 received two doses of the MenACWY control vaccine. Trial participants were enrolled by age into subgroups of 18-55, 56-69 and 70-plus years, and around 150, 28 and 57 TCR-sequenced participants, respectively, were included in these subgroups. What the study reported, not specific to this receptor: Reportedly, almost half of the unique spike-specific TCRs recognized epitopes lying outside the regions that are mutated in the B.1.351 and B.1.1.7 variants. In the small 56-69-year group, the increase in depth fell short of significance, most likely because of low power. Because no samples from the day 14 peak response were available, repertoires could be characterized only after the peak T cell response. A significant rise in spike-specific TCR breadth and depth was observed after two AZD1222 doses relative to day 0 and relative to MenACWY recipients. Conclusions about previously exposed vaccinees were limited because only six AZD1222 recipients were SARS-CoV-2 seropositive at baseline. Most participants were white British and females outnumbered males, and the authors suggested that clonal diversity may have been underestimated. The whole spike protein was spanned by vaccine-associated CD4 TCRs, and dominant responses were seen in regions 160-218 and 743-854.

Here V drops 3 bases and J drops 1 base, and the junction holds 8 bases not matched to any gene. The CDR3 runs 16 residues from the cysteine to the phenylalanine. Of the read, only the CDR3 DNA is kept; its 48 bases are in frame from base 1. The germline V gene sets CDR1 to MGHRA and CDR2 to YSYEKL. Sequencing was performed on peripheral blood, taken on day 0 of AZD1222 vaccination. The origin of this receptor is an adult in good health. This chain is built from TRBV4-1 and TRBJ1-1, and TRBD1 aligns with 7 junction nucleotides. The CDR3 amino acid sequence is: CASSHPGGGPNTEAFF. The DNA reads as follows: TGCGCCAGCAGCCACCCAGGGGGGGGTCCGAACACTGAAGCTTTCTTT.